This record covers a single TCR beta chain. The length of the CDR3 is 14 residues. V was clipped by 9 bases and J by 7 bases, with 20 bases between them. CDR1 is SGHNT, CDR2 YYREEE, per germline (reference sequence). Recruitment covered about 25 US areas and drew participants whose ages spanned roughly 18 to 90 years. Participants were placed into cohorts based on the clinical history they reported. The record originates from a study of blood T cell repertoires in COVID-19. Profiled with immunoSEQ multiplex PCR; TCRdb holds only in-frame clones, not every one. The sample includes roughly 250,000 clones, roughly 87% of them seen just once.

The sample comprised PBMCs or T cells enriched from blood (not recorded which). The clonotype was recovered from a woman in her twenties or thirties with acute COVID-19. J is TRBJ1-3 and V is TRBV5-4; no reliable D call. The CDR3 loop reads CATAVIGGSNTIYF. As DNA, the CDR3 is TGTGCCACCGCGGTCATCGGAGGGTCGAACACCATATATTTT. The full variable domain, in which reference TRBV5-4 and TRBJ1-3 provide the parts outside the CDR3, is ETGVTQSPTHLIKTRGQQVTLRCSSQSGHNTVSWYQQALGQGPQFIFQYYREEENGRGNFPPRFSGLQFPNYSSELNVNALELDDSALYLCATAVIGGSNTIYFGEGSWLTVV.